These 22 T cell receptor beta chains share one sample of origin, sequenced in a study of T cells in localized non-small cell lung cancer. Repertoires were generated with immunoSEQ multiplex PCR, while TCRdb's copy carries only in-frame clones and drops some. This sample carries some 18,000 clones, roughly 80% of them seen once, and the ten largest clones take about 4.7%. Sample: peripheral blood, taken before any cancer treatment. The source of these receptors is a man aged 40 to 69 with stage I lung adenocarcinoma.

The chain combines TRBV28 with TRBJ2-1; 8 nucleotides match TRBD2. The V and J ends lost 4 bases and 0 bases, in that order; junction bases with no gene match: 5. The germline V gene encodes CDR1 MDHEN and CDR2 SYDVKM. CDR3 length: 16 amino acids. CDR3 sequence: CASSSPGTSSYNEQFF. The CDR3 coding sequence is TGTGCCAGCAGTTCCCCCGGGACTAGCTCCTACAATGAGCAGTTCTTC.

The chain uses TRBV9 and TRBJ2-1; 10 nucleotides line up with TRBD2. The CDR3 runs to 16 residues. The V gene's germline CDR1 is SGDLS and CDR2 YYNGEE. Trimming at V came to 0 bases and at J to 6 bases, leaving 6 bases not matched to a gene. The CDR3 loop is CASSVGIAGGFNEQFF. DNA for the CDR3: TGTGCCAGCAGCGTAGGTATAGCGGGAGGTTTCAATGAGCAGTTCTTC.

The chain is built from TRBV7-2 and TRBJ2-3; the D gene could be TRBD1 or TRBD2 (5 bases each). With 2 bases removed from V and 4 bases from J, the gap between germline ends came to 10 bases. CDR1 is SGHTA and CDR2 is FQGNSA in the germline V gene. This CDR3 contains 14 residues. CDR3 loop: CASSLTRGPDTQYF. CDR3 coding DNA: TGTGCCAGCAGCTTAACTCGGGGACCAGATACGCAGTATTTT.

The chain combines TRBV2 with TRBJ2-1; TRBD2 aligns across 10 bases. The CDR3 sequence is 18 residues long. The germline V gene has CDR1 SNHLY and CDR2 FYNNEI. The ends lost 6 bases at V and 0 bases at J; junction bases unmatched: 11. This CDR3 reads CASRVAGGLISSYNEQFF. The CDR3 DNA sequence: TGTGCCAGCAGGGTAGCGGGGGGTCTCATAAGCTCCTACAATGAGCAGTTCTTC.

The chain employs TRBV10-3 and TRBJ1-2; no firm D call. Germline V gene data show CDR1 as ENHRY and CDR2 as SYGVKD. Trimming took off 2 bases at V and 4 bases at J, with 5 bases between the two ends. CDR3 size: 12 residues. DNA of the CDR3: TGTGCCATCAGTGAGGGTGGCTATGGCTACACCTTC. Translating gives CAISEGGYGYTF.

The chain recombines TRBV28 with TRBJ2-7; possibly TRBD1 or TRBD2 for D (6 bases each). V shed 2 bases and J shed 4 bases, with 21 bases lying between them. Germline V gene sequence: CDR1 MDHEN, CDR2 SYDVKM. CDR3 length: 17 amino acids. Here the CDR3 DNA reads TGTGCCAGCAGTTTAATCTTGTCTTGGGGGGCTGGGTACGAGCAGTACTTC. Protein: CASSLILSWGAGYEQYF.

This clone was seen a few times. The V gene is TRBV7-9, the J gene TRBJ2-7; D remains ambiguous. The CDR3 has 15 amino acids. Germline V gene sequence: CDR1 SEHNR, CDR2 FQNEAQ (reference sequence). Trimming cost V 1 base and J 4 bases, with 14 bases left between them. This CDR3 is CASSLGWQAPYEQYF. In nucleotides, the CDR3 is TGTGCCAGCAGCTTAGGTTGGCAGGCTCCGTACGAGCAGTACTTC.

This chain uses TRBV15 with TRBJ2-7, with D uncertain. Trimming left V 0 bases short and J 4 bases short, with 13 bases between. Germline V lookup: CDR1 LNHNV, CDR2 YYDKDF (reference sequence). There are 15 residues in the CDR3. As DNA, the CDR3 is TGTGCCACCAGCAGAGATGGGATGGGGATATACGAGCAGTACTTC. As protein: CATSRDGMGIYEQYF.

This chain links TRBV2 with TRBJ2-1, with 10 bases matching TRBD1. The V segment lost 6 bases and the J segment 4 bases; nucleotides outside the gene matches: 0. The germline gives CDR1 SNHLY, CDR2 FYNNEI. CDR3 length equals 13 residues. The DNA for the CDR3 is TGTGCCAGCAGGGACAGGGGGTACAATGAGCAGTTCTTC. This sequence encodes CASRDRGYNEQFF.

V gene TRBV2 combines with J gene TRBJ1-1, with TRBD1 matching over 7 bases. The germline V gene encodes CDR1 SNHLY and CDR2 FYNNEI. The CDR3 spans 14 residues. The trim removed 7 bases at V and 0 bases at J, leaving 5 bases unmatched. The CDR3 bases are TGTGCCAGCACGAGCGGGACAGTGAACACTGAAGCTTTCTTT. It is translated as CASTSGTVNTEAFF.

This chain connects TRBV5-1 to TRBJ2-1, with 9 bases fitting TRBD2. This CDR3 spans 17 amino acids. The J segment lost 9 bases and the V segment lost 1 base, leaving 14 bases of the junction unmatched. CDR1 is SGHRS and CDR2 is YFSETQ in the germline V gene. The DNA for the CDR3 is TGCGCCAGCAGCTTGACTCCGACTAGCGGCGTTCTAGGTGAGCAGTTCTTC. Translating gives CASSLTPTSGVLGEQFF.

The gene calls are TRBV30 and TRBJ2-2; the match to TRBD1 covers 8 bases. The CDR3 is 16 residues long. The J segment lost 5 bases and the V segment lost 0 bases, leaving 8 bases of the junction unmatched. Germline CDR1 and CDR2: GTSNPN and SVGIG (reference sequence). Here the CDR3 DNA reads TGTGCCTGGAGTGTCACAGGGGGAGTAGGTACCGGGGAGCTGTTTTTT. It specifies CAWSVTGGVGTGELFF.

V usage is TRBV6-1 and J usage is TRBJ1-5; D gene ambiguous. This CDR3 comprises 15 residues. The germline V gene has CDR1 MNHNS and CDR2 SASEGT. Trimming took 1 base from V and 0 from J, leaving 7 bases between them. In DNA form, the CDR3 reads TGTGCCAGCAGTGAAGGGTTTTATAGCAATCAGCCCCAGCATTTT. Translated: CASSEGFYSNQPQHF.

The V and J genes are TRBV5-5 and TRBJ1-4, with 7 nucleotides matching TRBD1. V shed 4 bases and J 0 bases; nucleotides not matched to a gene: 3. Germline lookup yields CDR1 SGHKS and CDR2 YYEKEE (reference sequence). The length of the CDR3 is 15 residues. The CDR3 spells CASSPGTATNEKLFF. The CDR3 nucleotides read TGTGCCAGCAGCCCAGGGACAGCAACTAATGAAAAACTGTTTTTT.

The V call is TRBV19, the J call TRBJ2-5; D remains unclear. Per germline, CDR1 LNHDA and CDR2 SQIVND (reference sequence). Trimming removed 3 bases from V and 5 bases from J, with 10 bases in between. This CDR3 has 13 amino acids. CDR3 bases: TGTGCCAGTAGTATCACCAGCGCGGAGACCCAGTACTTC. Its translation: CASSITSAETQYF.

The chain couples TRBV27 to TRBJ2-4, with D possibly TRBD1 on 8 matching bases. This CDR3 is built from 14 residues. Trimming left V 6 bases short and J 5 bases short, with 14 bases between. CDR1 MNHEY and CDR2 SMNVEV come from the germline V gene (reference sequence). CDR3 sequence (DNA): TGTGCCAGCAGCAAAACAGGGGGGGAAAACATTCAGTACTTC. Protein product: CASSKTGGENIQYF.

This chain connects TRBV7-8 to TRBJ2-7, with 9 bases lining up with TRBD2. CDR1 is SGHVS, CDR2 FQNEAQ, per germline. This CDR3 contains 16 residues. The junction had 6 bases not matched to a gene; V was cut back by 1 base and J by 2 bases. CDR3 DNA: TGTGCCAGCAGCTTAGGCGCTAGCGGGGCCACCTACGAGCAGTACTTC. It yields the protein CASSLGASGATYEQYF. Full variable domain (outside the CDR3, taken from reference TRBV7-8 and TRBJ2-7): GAGVSQSPRYKVAKRGQDVALRCDPISGHVSLFWYQQALGQGPEFLTYFQNEAQLDKSGLPSDRFFAERPEGSVSTLKIQRTQQEDSAVYLCASSLGASGATYEQYFGPGTRLTVT.

This clone was counted only a few times. This chain links TRBV5-5 with TRBJ1-2; perhaps TRBD1 as D (5 bases). The CDR3 has 14 residues. Germline loops: CDR1 SGHKS, CDR2 YYEKEE (reference sequence). Trimming pared 0 bases from V and 4 bases from J, leaving 10 bases between. The CDR3 DNA sequence: TGTGCCAGCAGCTTGGAAGGGGCTAGCTATGGCTACACCTTC. This encodes CASSLEGASYGYTF. The full variable domain, with the rest looked up from reference TRBV5-5 and TRBJ1-2, is DAGVTQSPTHLIKTRGQQVTLRCSPISGHKSVSWYQQVLGQGPQFIFQYYEKEERGRGNFPDRFSARQFPNYSSELNVNALLLGDSALYLCASSLEGASYGYTFGSGTRLTVV.

This clone was seen once. V usage is TRBV11-1 and J usage is TRBJ1-2, with a tentative D call TRBD1 (5 bases). Trimming left V 3 bases short and J 4 bases short, with 12 bases between. The CDR3 has 14 residues. Germline values: CDR1 SGHAT, CDR2 FQDESV (reference sequence). In DNA form, the CDR3 reads TGTGCCAGCAGCTTGTTGGGGGACGGCTATGGCTACACCTTC. It translates to CASSLLGDGYGYTF.

The gene calls are TRBV27 and TRBJ2-7; D not resolved. Between the trimmed V and J ends, which lost 5 bases and 5 bases, there was a span of 22 bases. The CDR3 runs to 16 residues. Germline V gene sequence: CDR1 MNHEY, CDR2 SMNVEV (reference sequence). The CDR3 is CASSPSVLTFPNEQYF. The CDR3 DNA reads TGTGCCAGCAGTCCCTCCGTCCTCACCTTTCCCAACGAGCAGTACTTC.

This chain joins TRBV10-3 and TRBJ2-1, with 15 positions matching TRBD2. After removal of 5 bases from V and 0 bases from J, the junction contained 11 bases not matched to a gene. Germline values: CDR1 ENHRY, CDR2 SYGVKD. This CDR3 contains 20 residues. CDR3 sequence (DNA): TGTGCCATCAGTAGCCCGGGACTAGCGGGGGGTCAGAGCTCCTACAATGAGCAGTTCTTC. Translated, it gives CAISSPGLAGGQSSYNEQFF.

The V call is TRBV7-9, the J call TRBJ2-5, with D hard to call. The CDR3 is 11 amino acids. The germline V gene encodes CDR1 SEHNR and CDR2 FQNEAQ (reference sequence). V was cut by 5 bases and J by 2 bases, with 3 bases left in between. The CDR3: CASSPQETQYF. The CDR3 DNA follows: TGTGCCAGCAGCCCTCAAGAGACCCAGTACTTC.